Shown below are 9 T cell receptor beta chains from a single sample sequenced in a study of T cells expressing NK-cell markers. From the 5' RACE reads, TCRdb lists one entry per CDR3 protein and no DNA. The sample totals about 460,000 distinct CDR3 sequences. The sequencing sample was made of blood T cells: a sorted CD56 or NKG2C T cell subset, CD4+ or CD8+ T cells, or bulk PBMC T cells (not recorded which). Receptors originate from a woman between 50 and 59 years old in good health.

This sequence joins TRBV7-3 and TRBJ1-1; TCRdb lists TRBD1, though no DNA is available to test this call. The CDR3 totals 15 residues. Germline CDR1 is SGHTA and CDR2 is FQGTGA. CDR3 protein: CASSLTGGSGTEAFF.

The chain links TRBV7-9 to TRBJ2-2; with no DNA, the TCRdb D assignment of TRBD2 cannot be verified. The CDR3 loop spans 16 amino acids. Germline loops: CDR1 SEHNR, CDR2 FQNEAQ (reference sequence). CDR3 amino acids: CASTHWVAGSTGELFF. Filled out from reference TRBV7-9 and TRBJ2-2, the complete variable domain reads DTGVSQNPRHKITKRGQNVTFRCDPISEHNRLYWYRQTLGQGPEFLTYFQNEAQLEKSRLLSDRFSAERPKGSFSTLEIQRTEQGDSAMYLCASTHWVAGSTGELFFGEGSRLTVL.

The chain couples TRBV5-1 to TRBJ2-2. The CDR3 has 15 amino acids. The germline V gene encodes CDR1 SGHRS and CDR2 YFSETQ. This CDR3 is CASMGTALRAGELFF.

The chain's CDR3 is CASSSNRDRNQPQHF. V gene TRBV27 combines with J gene TRBJ1-5; the TCRdb D gene call, TRBD1, has no DNA to confirm it. Germline loops: CDR1 MNHEY, CDR2 SMNVEV (reference sequence). The CDR3 length is 15 residues.

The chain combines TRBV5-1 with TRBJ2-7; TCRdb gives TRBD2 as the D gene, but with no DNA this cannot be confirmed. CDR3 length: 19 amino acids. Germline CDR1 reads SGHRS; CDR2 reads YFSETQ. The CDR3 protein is CASSLRGDRLAGNLGEQYF.

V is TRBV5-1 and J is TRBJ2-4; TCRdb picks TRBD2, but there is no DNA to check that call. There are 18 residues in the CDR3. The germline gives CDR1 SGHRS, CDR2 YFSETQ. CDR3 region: CASSFGLAGDSAKNIQYF.

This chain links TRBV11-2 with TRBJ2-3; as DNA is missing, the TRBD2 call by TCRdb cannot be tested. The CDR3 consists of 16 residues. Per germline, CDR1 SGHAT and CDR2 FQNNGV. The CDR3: CASSPSPWEANDTQYF.

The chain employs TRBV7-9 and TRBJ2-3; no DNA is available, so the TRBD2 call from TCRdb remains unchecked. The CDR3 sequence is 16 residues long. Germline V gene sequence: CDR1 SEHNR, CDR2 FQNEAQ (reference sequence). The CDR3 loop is CASSLSWTRYLNTQYF.

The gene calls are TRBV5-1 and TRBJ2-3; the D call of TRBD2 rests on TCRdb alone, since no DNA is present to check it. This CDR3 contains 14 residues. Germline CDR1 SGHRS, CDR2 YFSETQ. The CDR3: CASSQQRGGDTQYF.